The clone carrying this TCR beta chain was counted at least ten times. The V gene's germline CDR1 is PRHDT and CDR2 FYEKMQ (reference sequence). V lost 1 base, J lost 9 bases, and 9 bases stayed unmatched. This CDR3 has 16 residues. The sample belongs to a study of T-cell reconstitution after alpha-beta-depleted transplantation in children. Unique molecular identifiers tagged the TCRbeta library. TCRdb re-derived calls from the PCR reads in MiXCR, one entry per CDR3 protein. Among over 150,000 distinct CDR3 sequences listed, approximately 7% were seen once. The sample here was PBMCs from the stem cell graft donor, taken from the stem cell graft. The genes are TRBV13 and TRBJ2-1; 10 nucleotides line up with TRBD2. The clonotype comes from a human donor who donated a stem cell graft to a child with Wiskott-Aldrich syndrome. The CDR3 DNA reads as TGTGCCAGCAGCTTAGCCCTAGCGGGGGCGCGGGGTGAGCAGTTCTTC. It codes for CASSLALAGARGEQFF.